A single sample gave rise to the 25 T cell receptor beta chains below, sequenced in a study of identical twins. TCRdb passed the 5' RACE reads through MiXCR, listing each CDR3 protein once. The sample yields some 1,600,000 distinct CDR3 sequences, less than 35% seen once. Sequenced: cord blood. The receptors stem from a newborn girl in good health.

A few counts support this clonotype. This CDR3 reads CSAMTSFKTQYF. DNA for the CDR3: TGCAGTGCTATGACTAGCTTTAAGACCCAGTACTTC. The rearrangement uses TRBV20-1 and TRBJ2-5; 7 nucleotides align to TRBD2. CDR1 is DFQATT and CDR2 is SNEGSKA in the germline V gene (reference sequence). V dropped 4 bases and J dropped 6; count of bases not matched to a gene: 5. The length of the CDR3 is 12 residues.

CDR3 protein: CASSVVTEGNTEAFF. CDR3 DNA: TGTGCCAGCAGCGTAGTGACGGAGGGGAACACTGAAGCTTTCTTT. The chain couples TRBV9 to TRBJ1-1; no reliable D call. There are 15 residues in the CDR3. Germline V gives CDR1 SGDLS, CDR2 YYNGEE. Trimming took off 0 bases at V and 1 base at J, with 10 bases between the two ends.

There are a few counts of this clonotype. The chain carries TRBV4-2 and TRBJ1-1; 7 nucleotides match TRBD1. Germline V gene lookup returns CDR1 LGHNA and CDR2 YNFKEQ. The CDR3 spans 16 residues. The J segment lost 1 base and the V segment lost 2 bases, leaving 7 bases of the junction unmatched. This CDR3 reads CASSQRPQGGNTEAFF. In DNA, the CDR3 is TGTGCCAGCAGCCAAAGGCCCCAGGGGGGGAACACTGAAGCTTTCTTT.

J is TRBJ1-2 and V is TRBV4-2, with D possibly TRBD1 on 5 matching bases. The germline V gene encodes CDR1 LGHNA and CDR2 YNFKEQ. V lost 0 bases and J lost 0, with 23 bases in between. This CDR3 comprises 20 residues. Here the CDR3 reads CASSQDRNRGRTEANYGYTF. CDR3 in DNA: TGTGCCAGCAGCCAAGATCGAAACCGGGGACGGACCGAAGCTAACTATGGCTACACCTTC.

Comment on this clonotype: Given a much more abundant clone one base away, this may be a read error. This rearrangement joins TRBV20-1 to TRBJ2-7; 8 bases match TRBD2. CDR1 DFQATT and CDR2 SNEGSKA come from the germline V gene (reference sequence). This CDR3 contains 15 residues. CDR3: CSAGSNSGEGFERYF. CDR3 bases: TGCAGTGCTGGAAGCAATAGCGGGGAGGGGTTCGAGCGGTACTTC.

The chain is built from TRBV20-1 and TRBJ1-5; 8 bases agree with TRBD1. The CDR3 is 15 residues long. Germline V gene sequence: CDR1 DFQATT, CDR2 SNEGSKA (reference sequence). V lost 4 bases and J lost 1; bases outside the gene matches: 6. CDR3: CSAITRQGSNQPQHF. CDR3 bases: TGCAGTGCTATAACGAGACAGGGGAGCAATCAGCCCCAGCATTTT.

This clonotype was seen only a few times. V and J are TRBV20-1 and TRBJ1-2, with D possibly being TRBD1 (5 bases). CDR3 length: 13 amino acids. Germline CDR1 and CDR2: DFQATT and SNEGSKA (reference sequence). V gave up 3 bases and J gave up 2 bases, with 10 bases separating them. The CDR3 DNA reads as TGCAGTGCTAGTAGTAGGGACAACTATGGCTACACCTTC. Protein sequence: CSASSRDNYGYTF.

The rearrangement uses TRBV20-1 and TRBJ2-7, with D perhaps matching TRBD2 (6 bases). Trimming removed 3 bases from V and 7 bases from J, with 19 bases in between. Germline V gene lookup returns CDR1 DFQATT and CDR2 SNEGSKA (reference sequence). The CDR3 length is 14 residues. The CDR3 nucleotides are TGCAGTGCTAGGACTCCGGGACTCCTCAATGAGCAGTACTTC. Protein product: CSARTPGLLNEQYF.

The V and J genes are TRBV2 and TRBJ2-3; no definite D call. Germline V gene sequence: CDR1 SNHLY, CDR2 FYNNEI. This CDR3 is 13 amino acids long. Trimming removed 8 bases from V and 11 bases from J, with 20 bases in between. The chain's CDR3 is CASPEAGSLRQYF. Written as DNA, the CDR3 is TGTGCCAGCCCCGAGGCAGGCTCCCTGAGGCAGTATTTT.

The chain has TRBV20-1 and TRBJ2-5; no definite D call. CDR1 is DFQATT, CDR2 SNEGSKA, per germline (reference sequence). CDR3 length equals 11 residues. Trimming shortened V by 2 bases and J by 2 bases, and 3 bases separated the two germline ends. CDR3 nucleotide sequence: TGCAGTGCTAGATGGCAAGAGACCCAGTACTTC. It specifies CSARWQETQYF.

This clonotype was picked up a small number of times. The chain couples TRBV10-3 to TRBJ1-4, with D maybe TRBD1 (5 bases). CDR3 size: 13 residues. The V and J ends lost 6 bases and 7 bases respectively, with 12 bases between them. Germline V gene sequence: CDR1 ENHRY, CDR2 SYGVKD. The CDR3 bases are TGTGCCATCAGACCCACCGGGACTGAAAAACTGTTTTTT. Its translation is CAIRPTGTEKLFF.

There are a few counts of this clonotype. This chain connects TRBV21-1 to TRBJ2-4; the table's D call, TRBD2, has no DNA check behind it. TRBV21-1 is an annotated pseudogene. CDR3 length: 17 amino acids. The CDR3 reads CASSKWGPKGAKNIQYF. CDR3 nucleotide sequence: TGTGCCAGCAGCAAATGGGGCCCAAAAGGGGCCAAAAACATTCAGTACTTC.

This clonotype was recorded a few times. This chain connects TRBV20-1 to TRBJ2-4; D is ambiguous. The CDR3 loop spans 13 amino acids. Trimming took 3 bases from V and 0 from J, leaving 6 bases between them. CDR1 DFQATT and CDR2 SNEGSKA come from the germline V gene (reference sequence). The CDR3: CSASQLAKNIQYF. CDR3 DNA sequence: TGCAGTGCTAGTCAGCTAGCCAAAAACATTCAGTACTTC.

The chain carries TRBV20-1 and TRBJ2-5; TRBD2 might be the D (5 bases). Germline CDR1 DFQATT, CDR2 SNEGSKA (reference sequence). The CDR3 length is 16 residues. The ends were cut back, 6 bases at V and 2 bases at J, with 22 bases in the middle. CDR3 nucleotide sequence: TGCAGTGCCGCATACGGGCTAGCCCCCCCACAAGAGACCCAGTACTTC. Translating gives CSAAYGLAPPQETQYF.

V usage is TRBV4-1 and J usage is TRBJ2-6; D unclear. The CDR3 is 18 residues long. V was shortened by 3 bases and J by 0 bases, with 15 bases between the two germline ends. Germline assignment: CDR1 MGHRA and CDR2 YSYEKL. The CDR3 DNA reads TGCGCCAGCAGCCAGCCCAGAATTTCACTCTCTGGGGCCAACGTCCTGACTTTC. This translates into CASSQPRISLSGANVLTF.

The gene calls are TRBV4-1 and TRBJ2-1; D is uncertain. Germline V lookup: CDR1 MGHRA, CDR2 YSYEKL. The CDR3 has 15 residues. V was clipped by 4 bases and J by 6 bases, with 16 bases between them. The CDR3 protein is CASSRVPPGSNEQFF. The CDR3 nucleotides are TGCGCCAGCAGCCGAGTTCCCCCCGGTTCCAATGAGCAGTTCTTC.

There are a few counts of this clonotype. The V gene is TRBV20-1, the J gene TRBJ2-7; 9 bases are a match to TRBD2. The CDR3 loop spans 17 amino acids. With 0 bases clipped from V and 2 bases from J, the junction kept 11 bases outside the gene matches. The germline V gene encodes CDR1 DFQATT and CDR2 SNEGSKA (reference sequence). CDR3 nucleotides: TGCAGTGCTAGAGACCTCTTCACTAGCGGGTACGCCTACGAGCAGTACTTC. Its protein product is CSARDLFTSGYAYEQYF.

CDR3 bases: TGTGCCAGCAGTTCCCGCACTCGGACTAACCCGAACACCGGGGAGCTGTTTTTT. Its translation is CASSSRTRTNPNTGELFF. The gene calls are TRBV12-3 or TRBV12-4 and TRBJ2-2; maybe TRBD2 (6 bases). The CDR3 is 18 residues long. With 4 bases removed from V and 0 bases from J, the gap between germline ends came to 18 bases.

The genes are TRBV6-2 or TRBV6-3 and TRBJ2-7; TRBD2 might be the D (6 bases). Looked up from germline, CDR1 is MNHEY and CDR2 is SVGEGT. Between the trimmed V and J ends, which lost 1 base and 5 bases, there was a span of 9 bases. The CDR3 loop spans 13 amino acids. CDR3 DNA: TGTGCCAGCAGTTACTTCCGGAGGGACGAGCAGTACTTC. This encodes CASSYFRRDEQYF.

Only a few counts were recorded for this clonotype. This chain links TRBV7-2 with TRBJ2-3, with 9 bases fitting TRBD2. V lost 4 bases and J lost 2; bases outside the gene matches: 13. Germline CDR1 and CDR2: SGHTA and FQGNSA. This CDR3 has 18 residues. CDR3 sequence reads: CASSSVNPLAGLTDTQYF. The CDR3 DNA sequence: TGTGCCAGCAGCTCCGTTAACCCCCTAGCGGGGCTCACAGATACGCAGTATTTT. Complete variable domain (other parts from reference TRBV7-2 and TRBJ2-3): GAGVSQSPSNKVTEKGKDVELRCDPISGHTALYWYRQSLGQGLEFLIYFQGNSAPDKSGLPSDRFSAERTGGSVSTLTIQRTQQEDSAVYLCASSSVNPLAGLTDTQYFGPGTRLTVL.

DNA for the CDR3: TGTGCCAGCAGTCAAAGTCACAGCTCCACAGATACGCAGTATTTT. It codes for CASSQSHSSTDTQYF. The chain is built from TRBV12-3 or TRBV12-4 and TRBJ2-3, with D unresolved. V lost 5 bases and J 2 bases, leaving 14 bases between the germline ends. This CDR3 spans 15 amino acids.

Turning to this clonotype: The junction shows a germline mismatch at one end, possibly a read error. The chain uses TRBV4-2 and TRBJ2-3; TRBD2 matches at 15 bases. The CDR3 spans 17 residues. Per germline, CDR1 LGHNA and CDR2 YNFKEQ. CDR3 amino acids: CASSLGLAGGPTGTQYF. Here the CDR3 DNA reads TGTGCCAGCAGCCTCGGACTAGCGGGGGGGCCGACAGGTACGCAGTATTTT.

The V and J genes are TRBV5-1 and TRBJ2-1; 12 bases are shared with TRBD2. The CDR3 sequence is 16 residues long. V trimming: 1 base; J trimming: 5 bases; junction bases outside the gene matches: 4. Germline V gene sequence: CDR1 SGHRS, CDR2 YFSETQ. The CDR3 sequence: CASSLWPSGRDNEQFF. In nucleotides, the CDR3 is TGCGCCAGCAGCTTGTGGCCTAGCGGGAGGGACAATGAGCAGTTCTTC.

This clonotype was observed a few times. The genes are TRBV20-1 and TRBJ2-7; 7 bases agree with TRBD1. The V gene's germline CDR1 is DFQATT and CDR2 SNEGSKA (reference sequence). The CDR3 contains 13 residues. The ends lost 6 bases at V and 2 bases at J; junction bases unmatched: 7. Here the CDR3 reads CSATLGQTYEQYF. The CDR3 DNA reads as TGCAGTGCGACGTTGGGACAGACCTACGAGCAGTACTTC.

Only a few counts were recorded for this clonotype. The chain employs TRBV13 and TRBJ2-7, with D perhaps assigned TRBD1 or TRBD2 (5 bases each). The ends were cut back, 2 bases at V and 7 bases at J, with 21 bases in the middle. CDR1 is PRHDT, CDR2 FYEKMQ, per germline (reference sequence). The CDR3 extends over 16 amino acids. The CDR3 protein is CASSLSPLGPTNEQYF. The DNA of the CDR3 is TGTGCCAGCAGCTTATCCCCACTGGGACCCACCAATGAGCAGTACTTC. The complete variable domain, with remaining parts taken from reference TRBV13 and TRBJ2-7, reads AAGVIQSPRHLIKEKRETATLKCYPIPRHDTVYWYQQGPGQDPQFLISFYEKMQSDKGSIPDRFSAQQFSDYHSELNMSSLELGDSALYFCASSLSPLGPTNEQYFGPGTRLTVT.